The clone carrying this T cell receptor beta chain was counted many times. As yet, its antigen is unknown. The sample is drawn from a study of regulatory T cells in long-lasting Graves disease. The study, taken as a whole, reports: It was in persistent disease that TRBV28, TRBJ1-2 and TRBJ2-5 were favored.

The CDR3 runs 18 residues. Trimming took off 1 base at V and 2 bases at J, with 20 bases between the two ends. Germline CDR1 reads SGHRS; CDR2 reads YFSETQ. The authors built TCR beta libraries using iRepertoire HTBI primers and Arm-PCR of CDR3 regions. TCRdb fed the multiplex PCR reads into MiXCR, producing one record per CDR3 protein. The sample lists some 250,000 distinct CDR3 sequences; under 20% were seen once. Sample time point: newly diagnosed GD, antithyroid drugs for less than 3 months. The TCR library was prepared using RNA isolated from PBMCs. These records were also assigned to another study, of T cells in Graves' hyperthyroidism and ophthalmopathy.

This chain links TRBV5-1 with TRBJ2-3; tentatively, D is TRBD2 (7 bases). Sequenced material: peripheral blood mononuclear cells (PBMCs), taken at new diagnosis, from a patient treated with antithyroid drugs. The receptor was derived from a woman aged 30 to 39 with Graves disease. CDR3 in DNA: TGCGCCAGCAGCTTGTGGGGGGGGGCCGATAGGGCCACAGATACGCAGTATTTT. It specifies CASSLWGGADRATDTQYF.